The clone carrying this T cell receptor beta chain has just one count. Its target is not known. The CDR3 extends over 14 amino acids. The V gene lost 6 bases and the J gene lost 3 bases, with 17 bases spanning the gap. Germline V gene data show CDR1 as SQVTM and CDR2 as ANQGSEA. This entry comes from a study of siplizumab effects on memory and regulatory T cells. Findings and limits, study-wide: In unstimulated cells, naive T cells appeared more diverse than memory T cells and seemed major alloresponse contributors. Few alloreactive clones mapped to unstimulated subsets.

Around 100,000 TCR templates per sample were assayed. TCRdb's copy holds only in-frame clones and misses some; the assay was immunoSEQ multiplex PCR. Of 70,000 or so clones listed, less than 95% are singletons. This clonotype originated in a human donor in good health. Sequenced: CD8+ T cells sorted from blood. J is TRBJ1-2 and V is TRBV29-1, with TRBD1 as a possible D gene (6 bases). As DNA, the CDR3 is TGCAGCGTCCAACAGGGTATCGTTTACTATGGCTACACCTTC. Translated, it gives CSVQQGIVYYGYTF.